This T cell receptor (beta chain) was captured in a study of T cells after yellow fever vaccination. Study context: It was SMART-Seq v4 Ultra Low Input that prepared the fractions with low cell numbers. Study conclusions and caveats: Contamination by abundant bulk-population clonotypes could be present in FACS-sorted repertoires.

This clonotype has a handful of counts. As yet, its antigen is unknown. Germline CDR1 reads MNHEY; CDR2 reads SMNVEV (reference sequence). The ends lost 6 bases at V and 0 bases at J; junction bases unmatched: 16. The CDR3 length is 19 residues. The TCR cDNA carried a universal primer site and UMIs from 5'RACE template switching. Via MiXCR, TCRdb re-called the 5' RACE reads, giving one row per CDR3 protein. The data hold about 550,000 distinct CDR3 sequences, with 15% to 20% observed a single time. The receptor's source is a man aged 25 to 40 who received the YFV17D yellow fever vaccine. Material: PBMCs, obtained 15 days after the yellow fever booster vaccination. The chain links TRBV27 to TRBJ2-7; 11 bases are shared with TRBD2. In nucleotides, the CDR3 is TGTGCCAGCAGCGGCCCCGGGACTAGCGGAAGACCCCTCTCCTACGAGCAGTACTTC. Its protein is CASSGPGTSGRPLSYEQYF.